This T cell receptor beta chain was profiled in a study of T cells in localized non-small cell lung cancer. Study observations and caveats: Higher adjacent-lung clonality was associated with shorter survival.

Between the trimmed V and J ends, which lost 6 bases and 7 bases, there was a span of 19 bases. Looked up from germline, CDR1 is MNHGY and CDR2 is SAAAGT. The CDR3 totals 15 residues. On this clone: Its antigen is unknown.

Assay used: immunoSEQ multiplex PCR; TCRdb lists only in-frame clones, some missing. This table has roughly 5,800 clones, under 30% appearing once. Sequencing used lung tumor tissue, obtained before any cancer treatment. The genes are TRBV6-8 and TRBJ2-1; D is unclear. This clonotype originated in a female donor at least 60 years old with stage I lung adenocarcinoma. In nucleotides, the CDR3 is TGTGCCAGCAGCAAGCAAAGTTTCCTGGGGAATGAGCAGTTCTTC. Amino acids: CASSKQSFLGNEQFF.